Listed below are T cell receptor beta chains from one sample, sequenced in a study of cytomegalovirus exposure and HLA in healthy donors. Profiling relied on immunoSEQ multiplex PCR, and the TCRdb table lists in-frame clones only, not all of them. The sample shows some 150,000 clones, about nine tenths of them seen only once. The material sequenced was PBMCs. Source of these receptors: a man aged 18 to 30 in good health and CMV-seropositive. CDR3s include the opening cysteine and the closing phenylalanine or tryptophan. Each record gives: clone size, J gene, V gene, D gene, CDR3 DNA, CDR3 protein. D genes are given only for firm matches. Only some rows state a clone size, as once, few, many or a class for expanded clones.

>.|TRBJ2-3|TRBV5-1|TRBD2
TGCGCCAGCAGCCCGGGGGCTAGCGGGATCATTTACACGCAGTATTTT
CASSPGASGIIYTQYF
>.|TRBJ2-7|TRBV5-1|TRBD1
TGCGCCAGCAGCTGGGAACAGGGGTACGAGCAGTACTTC
CASSWEQGYEQYF
>.|TRBJ2-4|TRBV29-1|.
TGCAGCGTTGCTCGCAGGATGAAGGACATTCAGTACTTC
CSVARRMKDIQYF
>.|TRBJ1-2|TRBV5-7|.
TGTGCCAGCAGCCTCGGGGGGGGCCACTACACCTTC
CASSLGGGHYTF
>few|TRBJ2-7|TRBV5-4|TRBD2
TGTGCCAGCAGCTCCAGACTAGCGGGAGGGCCGAGGGAGCAGTACTTC
CASSSRLAGGPREQYF
>.|TRBJ1-2|TRBV7-9|.
TGTGCCAGCAGCCCCGACAGCAACTATGGCTACACCTTC
CASSPDSNYGYTF
>.|TRBJ2-3|TRBV4-1|TRBD2
TGCGCCAGCAGCCAAGAACTAGCGGGGGATACGCAGTATTTT
CASSQELAGDTQYF
>.|TRBJ2-1|TRBV7-8|.
TGTGCCAGCAGCTCCCGACTGCCTACAAGCTCCTACAATGAGCAGTTCTTC
CASSSRLPTSSYNEQFF
>.|TRBJ2-7|TRBV9|.
TGTGCCAGCAGCGCAGGGTACGAGCAGTACTTC
CASSAGYEQYF
>.|TRBJ2-7|TRBV7-6|.
TGTGCCAGCAGCTTAGATCGGGGGGCGCTGACCGAGCAGTACTTC
CASSLDRGALTEQYF
>.|TRBJ2-3|TRBV27|.
TGTGCCAGCAGTTCGGGATTGGACACAGATACGCAGTATTTT
CASSSGLDTDTQYF
>.|TRBJ2-1|TRBV11-2|TRBD2
TGTGCCAGCAGCTTAGCCGGCGGGAGTCCTTCAGAGCAGTTCTTC
CASSLAGGSPSEQFF
>few|TRBJ1-5|TRBV9|.
TGTGCCAGCAGCGTATCACAAAGCAATCAGCCCCAGCATTTT
CASSVSQSNQPQHF
>.|TRBJ2-2|TRBV19|TRBD1
TGTGCCAGTAGCAGCAGGGGGCGCGGAGGGGAGCTGTTTTTT
CASSSRGRGGELFF
>.|TRBJ2-5|TRBV27|TRBD1
TGTGCCAGCAGGACAGGGGCGACCCAGTACTTC
CASRTGATQYF